This T cell receptor beta chain was sequenced during a study of T cell responses to AZD1222 COVID-19 vaccine. Study results and limitations: Clonal diversity was possibly underestimated, and white British individuals and females predominated among donors. Just a handful of AZD1222 recipients were seropositive at baseline.

About this clone itself: The antigen is undetermined.

CDR3 length: 14 amino acids. V was trimmed by 6 bases and J by 6 bases, leaving 12 bases between them. Germline lookup yields CDR1 SEHNR and CDR2 FQNEAQ (reference sequence). The repertoire was sequenced with immunoSEQ multiplex PCR; TCRdb's copy has only in-frame clones and lacks some. The table shows about 200,000 clones, with roughly 92% occurring only once. The clonotype was recovered from an adult who received the AZD1222 COVID-19 vaccine. The chain links TRBV7-9 to TRBJ1-6; maybe TRBD1 (5 bases). Sample: peripheral blood, taken 28 days after the second AZD1222 dose. As DNA, the CDR3 is TGTGCCAGCAGGCGGCGGGACGGTAATTCACCCCTCCACTTT. It is translated as CASRRRDGNSPLHF.